The clone carrying this TCR beta chain was counted between two and nine times. This entry comes from a study of blood T cell repertoires in COVID-19. Whole-study context: Spain, Italy and the United States supplied samples that represented acute and convalescent COVID-19. T cells, B-cell-depleted T cells, or PBMCs provided the cDNA or gDNA that served as material.

In the original analysis: Estimates of nucleated cell counts were drawn from the amplification of reference gene primers. Only in-frame clones appear in the TCRdb table, and some are missing; sequencing was by immunoSEQ multiplex PCR. The V and J calls and clone size were taken over from that table, and D and trimming were inferred from the DNA. The data hold 130,000 or so clones, with 88% observed a single time. This CDR3 spans 10 amino acids. Trimming cost V 5 bases and J 3 bases, with 4 bases left between them. Looked up from germline, CDR1 is DFQATT and CDR2 is SNEGSKA (reference sequence). This sequence was found in a human donor in a cohort sampled during active COVID-19. The chain has TRBV20-1 and TRBJ1-2; D is ambiguous. The sequenced sample was peripheral blood. The CDR3 bases are TGCAGTGCTTATGACTATGGCTACACCTTC. Translation: CSAYDYGYTF.